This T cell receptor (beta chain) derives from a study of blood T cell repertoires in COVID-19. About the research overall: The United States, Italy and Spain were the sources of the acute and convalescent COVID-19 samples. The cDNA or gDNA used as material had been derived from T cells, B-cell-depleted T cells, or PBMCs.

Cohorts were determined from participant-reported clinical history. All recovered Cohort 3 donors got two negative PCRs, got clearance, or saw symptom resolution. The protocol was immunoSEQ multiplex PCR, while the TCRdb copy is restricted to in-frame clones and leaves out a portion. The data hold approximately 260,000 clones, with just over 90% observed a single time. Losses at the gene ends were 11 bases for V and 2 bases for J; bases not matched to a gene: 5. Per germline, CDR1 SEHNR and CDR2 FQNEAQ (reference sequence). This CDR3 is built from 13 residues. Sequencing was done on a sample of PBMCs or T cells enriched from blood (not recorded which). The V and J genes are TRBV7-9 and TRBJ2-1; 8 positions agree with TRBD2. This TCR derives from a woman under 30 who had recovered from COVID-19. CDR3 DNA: TGTGCCGGCGGGGGGTCGCCCTACAATGAGCAGTTCTTC. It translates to CAGGGSPYNEQFF.